Sequencing of this TCR beta chain was carried out in a study of blood T cell repertoires in COVID-19. Study details: The United States, Italy and Spain were the sources of the acute and convalescent COVID-19 samples.

In the original processing: The authors estimated nucleated cell counts from reference gene primer amplification. Libraries were prepared by immunoSEQ multiplex PCR; TCRdb keeps only in-frame clonotypes and omits some of them. V, J and clone size are taken as reported in that table, and D and trimming were inferred from the DNA itself. The data show 50,000 or so clones, over 90% seen once. This clone was picked up one time. Seattle-derived patients entered the study during active infection and were followed longitudinally. The CDR3 runs to 15 residues. With 6 bases removed from V and 0 bases from J, the gap between germline ends came to 12 bases. The germline V gene encodes CDR1 KGHSH and CDR2 LQKENI.

The receptor comes from a man aged 55 to 70 with COVID-19, enrolled during active disease. Material for sequencing was peripheral blood. The chain recombines TRBV18 with TRBJ1-3, with D possibly TRBD1 on 6 matching bases. CDR3: CASSPTGSSGNTIYF. The DNA of the CDR3 is TGTGCCAGCTCGCCGACAGGTAGCTCTGGAAACACCATATATTTT.